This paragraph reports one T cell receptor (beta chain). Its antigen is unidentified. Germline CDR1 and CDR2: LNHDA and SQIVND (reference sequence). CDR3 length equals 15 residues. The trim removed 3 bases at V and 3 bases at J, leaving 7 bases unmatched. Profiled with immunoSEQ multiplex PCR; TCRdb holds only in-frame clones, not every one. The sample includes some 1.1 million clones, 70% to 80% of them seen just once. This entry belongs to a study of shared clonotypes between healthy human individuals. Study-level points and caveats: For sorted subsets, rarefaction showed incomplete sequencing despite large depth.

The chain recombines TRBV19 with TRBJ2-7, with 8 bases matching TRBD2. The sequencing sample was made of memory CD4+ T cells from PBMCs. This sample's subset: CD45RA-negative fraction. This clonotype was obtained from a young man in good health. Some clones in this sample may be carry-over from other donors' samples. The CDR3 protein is CASSMTSGRIYEQYF. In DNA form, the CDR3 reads TGTGCCAGTAGTATGACCAGCGGGAGAATCTACGAGCAGTACTTC.